These T cell receptor beta chains were read from a single sample in a study of T cell responses to AZD1222 COVID-19 vaccine. Measured with immunoSEQ multiplex PCR; TCRdb has only the in-frame clones, and not every one. In the table there are more than 150,000 clones, roughly 91% of which are singletons. The input for sequencing was peripheral blood, taken 28 days after the second AZD1222 dose. These receptors originate from an adult who received the AZD1222 COVID-19 vaccine. The CDR3 runs from the conserved cysteine through the conserved F or W. A D gene is named only where the DNA matches it firmly. Only some rows state a clone size, as once, few, many or a class for expanded clones.

d_call: -; v_call: TRBV28; j_call: TRBJ1-4; clone_size: few; cdr3_aa: CATTSEVGKLFF; cdr3_nt: TGTGCCACCACTTCGGAGGTGGGAAAACTGTTTTTT
d_call: -; v_call: TRBV5-1; j_call: TRBJ1-4; clone_size: once; cdr3_aa: CASSLAPTNEKLFF; cdr3_nt: TGCGCCAGCAGCTTAGCCCCAACTAATGAAAAACTGTTTTTT
d_call: TRBD2; v_call: TRBV7-6; j_call: TRBJ2-7; clone_size: -; cdr3_aa: CASSYIAGGNYEQYF; cdr3_nt: TGTGCCAGCAGCTATATAGCGGGGGGTAACTACGAGCAGTACTTC
d_call: -; v_call: TRBV5-1; j_call: TRBJ1-4; clone_size: -; cdr3_aa: CATRGGPTTNEKLFF; cdr3_nt: TGCGCCACCCGTGGTGGTCCGACAACTAATGAAAAACTGTTTTTT
d_call: TRBD1; v_call: TRBV3-1/TRBV3-2; j_call: TRBJ2-7; clone_size: -; cdr3_aa: CASSPIPGQGSSYEQYF; cdr3_nt: TGTGCCAGCAGCCCAATTCCGGGACAGGGAAGCTCCTACGAGCAGTACTTC
d_call: -; v_call: TRBV11-2; j_call: TRBJ2-5; clone_size: -; cdr3_aa: CASSLELGLSETQYF; cdr3_nt: TGTGCCAGCAGCTTAGAACTAGGCCTATCCGAGACCCAGTACTTC
d_call: TRBD2; v_call: TRBV28; j_call: TRBJ2-5; clone_size: -; cdr3_aa: CASSSPGGAETQYF; cdr3_nt: TGTGCCAGCAGTTCCCCGGGGGGGGCGGAGACCCAGTACTTC
d_call: TRBD1; v_call: TRBV3-1/TRBV3-2; j_call: TRBJ2-1; clone_size: -; cdr3_aa: CASSQGQGWQFF; cdr3_nt: TGTGCCAGCAGCCAAGGACAGGGCTGGCAGTTCTTC
d_call: -; v_call: TRBV27; j_call: TRBJ1-1; clone_size: -; cdr3_aa: CASRPGVMNTEAFF; cdr3_nt: TGTGCCAGCAGACCGGGGGTGATGAACACTGAAGCTTTCTTT
d_call: -; v_call: TRBV6-5; j_call: TRBJ2-7; clone_size: -; cdr3_aa: CASLQATSYEQYF; cdr3_nt: TGTGCCAGCCTACAGGCTACCTCCTACGAGCAGTACTTC
d_call: -; v_call: TRBV28; j_call: TRBJ1-2; clone_size: once; cdr3_aa: CASSFRRDYGYTF; cdr3_nt: TGTGCCAGCAGTTTCCGACGGGACTATGGCTACACCTTC
d_call: -; v_call: TRBV28; j_call: TRBJ1-6; clone_size: -; cdr3_aa: CASILGGAYNSPLHF; cdr3_nt: TGTGCCAGCATCTTAGGGGGGGCGTATAATTCACCCCTCCACTTT
d_call: -; v_call: TRBV6-5; j_call: TRBJ2-1; clone_size: -; cdr3_aa: CASSYDLALGEQFF; cdr3_nt: TGTGCCAGCAGTTACGATCTAGCCTTGGGTGAGCAGTTCTTC
d_call: -; v_call: TRBV28; j_call: TRBJ1-1; clone_size: -; cdr3_aa: CASSARGPNTEAFF; cdr3_nt: TGTGCCAGCAGTGCCAGGGGCCCGAACACTGAAGCTTTCTTT
d_call: TRBD1; v_call: TRBV6-5; j_call: TRBJ1-4; clone_size: -; cdr3_aa: CASSHGQGREKLFF; cdr3_nt: TGTGCCAGCAGTCACGGACAGGGAAGGGAAAAACTGTTTTTT
d_call: TRBD2; v_call: TRBV2; j_call: TRBJ2-2; clone_size: -; cdr3_aa: CASSTRGGLAGVSTGELFF; cdr3_nt: TGTGCCAGCAGTACCCGGGGGGGACTAGCGGGAGTTAGCACCGGGGAGCTGTTTTTT
d_call: TRBD1; v_call: TRBV5-8; j_call: TRBJ1-1; clone_size: -; cdr3_aa: CASSPRGPRDRGGAFF; cdr3_nt: TGTGCCAGCAGCCCACGGGGGCCCCGGGACAGGGGTGGTGCTTTCTTT
d_call: -; v_call: TRBV7-9; j_call: TRBJ2-7; clone_size: -; cdr3_aa: CASSFSYEQYF; cdr3_nt: TGTGCCAGCAGCTTTAGCTACGAGCAGTACTTC
d_call: TRBD2; v_call: TRBV5-1; j_call: TRBJ2-7; clone_size: few; cdr3_aa: CASSSGLAGISYEQYF; cdr3_nt: TGCGCCAGCAGCTCGGGACTAGCGGGCATCTCCTACGAGCAGTACTTC
d_call: -; v_call: TRBV30; j_call: TRBJ2-7; clone_size: once; cdr3_aa: CAWTLYEQYF; cdr3_nt: TGTGCCTGGACCCTCTACGAGCAGTACTTC
d_call: -; v_call: TRBV5-4; j_call: TRBJ1-4; clone_size: -; cdr3_aa: CASSLAGGGEKLFF; cdr3_nt: TGTGCCAGCAGCCTGGCCGGAGGTGGTGAAAAACTGTTTTTT
d_call: TRBD1; v_call: TRBV11-3; j_call: TRBJ2-7; clone_size: -; cdr3_aa: CASSEPGTGGYPTDEQYF; cdr3_nt: TGTGCCAGCAGCGAACCCGGGACAGGGGGCTACCCAACGGACGAGCAGTACTTC
d_call: TRBD2; v_call: TRBV19; j_call: TRBJ2-2; clone_size: once; cdr3_aa: CASTPGSGLANTGELFF; cdr3_nt: TGTGCCAGTACCCCCGGGAGCGGACTAGCGAACACCGGGGAGCTGTTTTTT
d_call: -; v_call: TRBV7-2; j_call: TRBJ2-7; clone_size: -; cdr3_aa: CASSLADLKREEQYF; cdr3_nt: TGTGCCAGCAGCTTAGCGGACTTGAAGAGGGAAGAGCAGTACTTC
d_call: TRBD1; v_call: TRBV28; j_call: TRBJ1-4; clone_size: -; cdr3_aa: CASSEGGGQLQTNEKLFF; cdr3_nt: TGTGCCAGCAGTGAAGGGGGGGGACAGCTACAAACTAATGAAAAACTGTTTTTT
d_call: TRBD1; v_call: TRBV7-9; j_call: TRBJ2-6; clone_size: -; cdr3_aa: CASSFMTGGSSGANVLTF; cdr3_nt: TGTGCCAGCAGCTTCATGACAGGGGGCTCTTCTGGGGCCAACGTCCTGACTTTC
d_call: -; v_call: TRBV28; j_call: TRBJ2-7; clone_size: -; cdr3_aa: CASSLLQGSYEQYF; cdr3_nt: TGTGCCAGCAGTTTGTTACAGGGTTCCTACGAGCAGTACTTC
d_call: -; v_call: TRBV5-4; j_call: TRBJ2-1; clone_size: -; cdr3_aa: CASSLGLAADEQFF; cdr3_nt: TGTGCCAGCAGCTTGGGGCTAGCCGCCGATGAGCAGTTCTTC
d_call: TRBD2; v_call: TRBV28; j_call: TRBJ2-1; clone_size: -; cdr3_aa: CASGIGPSGRAKQFF; cdr3_nt: TGTGCCAGCGGAATTGGTCCTAGCGGGAGGGCCAAGCAGTTCTTC